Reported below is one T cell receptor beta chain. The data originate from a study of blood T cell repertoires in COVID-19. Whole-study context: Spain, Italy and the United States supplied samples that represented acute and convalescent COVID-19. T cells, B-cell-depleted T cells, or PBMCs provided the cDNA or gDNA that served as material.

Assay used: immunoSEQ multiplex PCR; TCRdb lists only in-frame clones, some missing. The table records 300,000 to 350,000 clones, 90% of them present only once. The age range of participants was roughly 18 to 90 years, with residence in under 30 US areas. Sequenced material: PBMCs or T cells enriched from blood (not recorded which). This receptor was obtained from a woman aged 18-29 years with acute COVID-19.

In DNA, the CDR3 is TGTGCCAGCAGCTTAGCGCACGGAGAAAGTCCCTACGAGCAGTACTTC. As protein: CASSLAHGESPYEQYF. The rearrangement uses TRBV7-2 and TRBJ2-7; D ambiguous. CDR3 size: 16 residues. Germline V gene sequence: CDR1 SGHTA, CDR2 FQGNSA. The V gene lost 0 bases and the J gene lost 2 bases, with 14 bases spanning the gap.